This T cell receptor beta chain is drawn from a study of early T cells in non-severe SARS-CoV-2 infection. For the study at large: Bulk RNA from unsorted whole blood was sequenced; chains were unpaired.

This CDR3 region has 16 residues. J was trimmed by 4 bases and V by 5 bases; bases with no gene match: 6. Germline CDR1 is SEHNR and CDR2 is FQNEAQ (reference sequence). In its sample, this clonotype is medium-sized. TCRdb reprocessed the 5' RACE reads with MiXCR, giving one entry per CDR3 protein. The sample contains about 30,000 distinct CDR3 sequences, approximately 5.6% of which appear only once. The rearrangement joins TRBV7-9 to TRBJ2-3; 13 bases are shared with TRBD2. This clonotype originated in an adult who was a healthcare worker with PCR-confirmed SARS-CoV-2 infection or an uninfected control (not recorded which). Sequenced: whole blood. The CDR3 DNA sequence: TGTGCCAGCAGCCAAGGACTAGCGGGAGTGGCAGATACGCAGTATTTT. Residues: CASSQGLAGVADTQYF.